A selection of T cell receptor beta chains follows, all from one sample in a study of naive and memory T cell subsets. TCRdb analysed the UMI-ligation and nested PCR reads with MiXCR anew, one entry per CDR3 protein. The sample carries some 150,000 distinct CDR3 sequences, over 15% recorded once. The specimen sequenced was naive CD4+ T cells from blood. Every receptor here comes from a human donor in good health. Each CDR3 is given with its conserved first and last residue. A D gene is named only where the DNA matches it firmly. Size values are once, few and many counts, or a class for expanded clones, and some rows have none.

J	D	size	V	CDR3	DNA
TRBJ2-7	NA	few	TRBV27	CASSLVVSYEQYF	TGTGCCAGCAGTTTGGTCGTTTCCTACGAGCAGTACTTC
TRBJ2-1	TRBD2	many	TRBV6-5	CASRLSGSGAVSYNEQFF	TGTGCCAGCAGGCTCAGTGGTAGCGGGGCCGTCTCCTACAATGAGCAGTTCTTC
TRBJ1-6	NA	NA	TRBV20-1	CSARCGNSPLHF	TGCAGTGCTAGGTGTGGGAATTCACCCCTCCACTTT
TRBJ2-7	NA	NA	TRBV6-5	CASSYSPGTMYEQYF	TGTGCCAGCAGTTACTCGCCGGGAACGATGTACGAGCAGTACTTC
TRBJ1-1	NA	NA	TRBV18	CLSRGPYNTEAFF	TGTCTTTCCCGGGGACCATATAACACTGAAGCTTTCTTT
TRBJ2-3	NA	NA	TRBV7-2	CASSPEGVGQGRSTDTQYF	TGTGCCAGCAGCCCAGAGGGGGTGGGGCAGGGAAGGTCCACAGATACGCAGTATTTT
TRBJ2-7	NA	few	TRBV7-6	CASSLDWTYEQYF	TGTGCCAGCAGCTTAGATTGGACGTACGAGCAGTACTTC
TRBJ2-7	NA	few	TRBV5-1	CASSSGAPFAEQYF	TGCGCCAGCAGCTCCGGGGCCCCATTCGCCGAGCAGTACTTC
TRBJ1-1	TRBD1	NA	TRBV12-3/TRBV12-4	CASSFQGARNTEAFF	TGTGCCAGCAGTTTCCAGGGGGCAAGGAACACTGAAGCTTTCTTT
TRBJ2-1	NA	NA	TRBV5-1	CASSSTGNNNEQFF	TGCGCCAGCAGCTCCACAGGGAATAACAATGAGCAGTTCTTC
TRBJ2-1	TRBD2	NA	TRBV5-1	CASSSGLAPHNEQFF	TGCGCCAGCAGCTCCGGACTAGCTCCTCACAATGAGCAGTTCTTC
TRBJ2-4	NA	few	TRBV4-1	CASSQRGVDIQYF	TGCGCCAGCAGCCAGAGAGGAGTGGACATTCAGTACTTC
TRBJ2-7	NA	NA	TRBV2	CASNRAPSSYEQYF	TGTGCCAGCAACCGGGCGCCGAGCTCCTACGAGCAGTACTTC
TRBJ2-7	TRBD1	few	TRBV10-3	CAIIDSRDRVGEQYF	TGTGCCATCATCGATTCACGGGACAGGGTAGGCGAGCAGTACTTC
TRBJ2-7	NA	NA	TRBV20-1	CSAGQSEQYF	TGCAGTGCTGGACAGTCCGAGCAGTACTTC
TRBJ2-3	TRBD1	many	TRBV6-5	CASSYGTGITDTQYF	TGTGCCAGCAGTTACGGGACAGGGATAACAGATACGCAGTATTTT
TRBJ2-1	TRBD2	NA	TRBV6-6	CASSPRRGAGGVHEQFF	TGTGCCAGCAGTCCCCGGCGGGGGGCGGGAGGGGTGCATGAGCAGTTCTTC
TRBJ2-1	TRBD1	many	TRBV12-3/TRBV12-4	CASSWQGAGIVGEQFF	TGTGCCAGCAGTTGGCAGGGGGCGGGTATAGTAGGTGAGCAGTTCTTC
TRBJ2-3	TRBD1	few	TRBV7-9	CASSLLSTRHLGTGTDTQYF	TGTGCCAGCAGCTTATTGTCAACTCGCCATCTCGGGACAGGTACAGATACGCAGTATTTT
TRBJ2-1	NA	NA	TRBV29-1	CSVLGPGALGEQFF	TGCAGCGTTCTCGGGCCGGGGGCTTTGGGTGAGCAGTTCTTC
TRBJ1-4	NA	few	TRBV6-5	CASSYSTGDEKLFF	TGTGCCAGCAGTTACTCGACTGGAGATGAAAAACTGTTTTTT
TRBJ2-1	TRBD1	few	TRBV10-3	CAISPFGTAGNEQFF	TGTGCCATCAGTCCTTTCGGGACAGCAGGCAATGAGCAGTTCTTC
TRBJ2-2	TRBD2	few	TRBV9	CASSPLAGEAAGGTTGELFF	TGTGCCAGCAGCCCACTAGCGGGAGAGGCGGCGGGGGGTACCACCGGGGAGCTGTTTTTT
TRBJ2-1	NA	NA	TRBV7-6	CASSFEQGPYYNEQFF	TGTGCCAGCAGCTTTGAACAGGGACCATACTACAATGAGCAGTTCTTC
TRBJ2-1	TRBD1	NA	TRBV11-2	CASSTGTGSYNEQFF	TGTGCCAGCAGCACCGGGACAGGGTCCTACAATGAGCAGTTCTTC
TRBJ2-7	NA	few	TRBV10-3	CAISESWGKDYEQYF	TGTGCCATCAGTGAGTCCTGGGGGAAAGACTACGAGCAGTACTTC
TRBJ2-1	TRBD1	few	TRBV24-1	CATSDPGQGANNEQFF	TGTGCCACCAGTGACCCGGGACAGGGGGCTAACAATGAGCAGTTCTTC
TRBJ1-1	NA	NA	TRBV10-3	CAISVQVNTEAFF	TGTGCCATCAGTGTCCAAGTGAACACTGAAGCTTTCTTT
TRBJ2-6	NA	NA	TRBV4-1	CASSQDRDTFSGANVLTF	TGCGCCAGCAGCCAAGACAGGGACACCTTCTCTGGGGCCAACGTCCTGACTTTC
TRBJ1-1	TRBD1	NA	TRBV6-2/TRBV6-3	CASSYPPGQGRTEAFF	TGTGCCAGCAGTTACCCTCCGGGACAGGGGCGAACTGAAGCTTTCTTT
TRBJ1-5	NA	few	TRBV10-3	CAISESRKPQHF	TGTGCCATCAGTGAGTCGAGGAAGCCCCAGCATTTT
TRBJ1-1	NA	few	TRBV12-3/TRBV12-4	CASSSYTGSTEAFF	TGTGCCAGCAGTTCTTACACAGGGAGTACTGAAGCTTTCTTT
TRBJ2-1	TRBD2	few	TRBV20-1	CSGEGGPLSRNEQFF	TGCAGTGGAGAGGGAGGGCCCCTTTCTAGGAATGAGCAGTTCTTC
TRBJ2-5	NA	few	TRBV20-1	CSATRQPEQETQYF	TGCAGTGCTACCAGACAGCCTGAACAAGAGACCCAGTACTTC
TRBJ1-2	TRBD1	NA	TRBV4-1	CASSRPVDRAKGYTF	TGCGCCAGCAGCCGGCCCGTGGACAGGGCGAAGGGCTACACCTTC
TRBJ2-7	NA	NA	TRBV19	CASSTQGSPGEQYF	TGTGCCAGTAGTACCCAGGGGTCTCCTGGGGAGCAGTACTTC
TRBJ2-2	NA	few	TRBV20-1	CSASATSGQLTGELFF	TGCAGTGCTAGCGCAACGTCGGGACAACTTACCGGGGAGCTGTTTTTT
TRBJ1-5	NA	NA	TRBV7-2	CASSGQPGNQPQHF	TGTGCCAGCAGCGGTCAACCGGGAAATCAGCCCCAGCATTTT
TRBJ2-1	NA	few	TRBV19	CASKYRNDEQFF	TGTGCCAGTAAATACAGGAACGATGAGCAGTTCTTC
TRBJ2-3	TRBD2	NA	TRBV10-3	CAISESKVISGRCEDTQYF	TGTGCCATCAGTGAGTCGAAAGTAATAAGCGGGAGGTGTGAAGATACGCAGTATTTT
TRBJ2-3	NA	few	TRBV3-1	CASSQSGLTDTQYF	TGTGCCAGCAGCCAAAGCGGCCTCACAGATACGCAGTATTTT
TRBJ1-5	NA	few	TRBV10-2	CASSELEQYNQPQHF	TGCGCCAGCAGCGAATTGGAACAGTACAATCAGCCCCAGCATTTT
TRBJ1-4	NA	NA	TRBV19	CASSTSGKSSTNEKLFF	TGTGCCAGTAGTACCTCCGGGAAATCCTCAACTAATGAAAAACTGTTTTTT
TRBJ2-1	NA	NA	TRBV15	CATGKLDTHEQFF	TGTGCCACCGGGAAATTAGACACCCATGAGCAGTTCTTC
TRBJ1-2	NA	NA	TRBV5-1	CASSQSLGINYGYTF	TGCGCCAGCAGCCAATCGTTGGGCATCAACTATGGCTACACCTTC
TRBJ2-1	NA	NA	TRBV2	CASSGVSSYNEQFF	TGTGCCAGCAGTGGGGTCAGTTCCTACAATGAGCAGTTCTTC
TRBJ2-1	NA	few	TRBV29-1	CSVAISSSYNEQFF	TGCAGCGTCGCTATTTCGAGCTCCTACAATGAGCAGTTCTTC
TRBJ2-1	NA	NA	TRBV5-1	CASSEETAQFF	TGCGCCAGCAGCGAGGAGACAGCCCAGTTCTTC
TRBJ2-5	NA	few	TRBV14	CASSQDSRLETQYF	TGTGCCAGCAGCCAAGATTCCAGGCTGGAGACCCAGTACTTC
TRBJ2-7	TRBD1	NA	TRBV3-1	CASSHRGGEGEQYF	TGTGCCAGCAGCCACAGAGGGGGCGAGGGCGAGCAGTACTTC
TRBJ1-4	NA	NA	TRBV2	CAFRRGTNEKLFF	TGTGCCTTCAGGAGGGGGACTAATGAAAAACTGTTTTTT
TRBJ2-7	TRBD2	NA	TRBV20-1	CSASRLAGASYEQYF	TGCAGTGCTAGTAGGCTAGCGGGGGCATCCTACGAGCAGTACTTC